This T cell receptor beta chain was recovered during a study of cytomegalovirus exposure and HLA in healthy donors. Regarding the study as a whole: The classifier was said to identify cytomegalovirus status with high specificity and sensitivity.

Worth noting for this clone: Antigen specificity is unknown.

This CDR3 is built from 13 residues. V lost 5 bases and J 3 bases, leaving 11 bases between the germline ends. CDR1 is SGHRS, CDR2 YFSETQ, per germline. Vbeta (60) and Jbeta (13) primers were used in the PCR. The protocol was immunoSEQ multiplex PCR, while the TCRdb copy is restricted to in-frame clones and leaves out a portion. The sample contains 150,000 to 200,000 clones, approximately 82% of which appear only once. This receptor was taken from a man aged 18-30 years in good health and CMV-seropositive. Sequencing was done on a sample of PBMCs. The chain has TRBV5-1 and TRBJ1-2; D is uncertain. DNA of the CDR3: TGCGCCAGCAGGTGGGAGGGTGACTATGGCTACACCTTC. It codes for CASRWEGDYGYTF.